The clone carrying this T cell receptor (beta chain) came up a few times. From germline, CDR1 is MDHEN and CDR2 SYDVKM. The CDR3 length is 14 residues. The V gene lost 6 bases and the J gene lost 5 bases, with 14 bases spanning the gap. The data were taken from a study of blood T cell repertoires in COVID-19. Study-wide background: Collection of acute and convalescent COVID-19 samples took place in the United States, Italy and Spain.

Sequencing used immunoSEQ multiplex PCR; TCRdb keeps in-frame clones, though not all of them. The data show about 300,000 clones, over 85% seen once. The sequenced sample consisted of PBMCs or T cells enriched from blood (not recorded which). V usage is TRBV28 and J usage is TRBJ1-5, with D unresolved. The receptor comes from a woman aged 45-60 years who had been exposed to COVID-19. The chain's CDR3 is CASRSGGSHQPQHF. As DNA, the CDR3 is TGTGCCAGCAGATCCGGAGGGAGCCATCAGCCCCAGCATTTT.